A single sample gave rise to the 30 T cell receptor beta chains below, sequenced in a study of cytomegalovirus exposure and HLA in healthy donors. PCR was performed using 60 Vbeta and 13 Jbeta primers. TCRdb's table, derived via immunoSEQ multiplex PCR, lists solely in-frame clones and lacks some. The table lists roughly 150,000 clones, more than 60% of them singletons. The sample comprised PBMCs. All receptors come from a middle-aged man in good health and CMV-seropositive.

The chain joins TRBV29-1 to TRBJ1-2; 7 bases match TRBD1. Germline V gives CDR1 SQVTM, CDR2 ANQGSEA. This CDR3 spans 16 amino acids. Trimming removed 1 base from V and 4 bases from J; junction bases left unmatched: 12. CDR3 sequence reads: CSVEGADRANSYGYTF. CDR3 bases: TGCAGCGTTGAAGGGGCAGACAGGGCGAATTCCTATGGCTACACCTTC. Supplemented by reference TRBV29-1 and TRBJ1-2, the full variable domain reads SAVISQKPSRDICQRGTSLTIQCQVDSQVTMMFWYRQQPGQSLTLIATANQGSEATYESGFVIDKFPISRPNLTFSTLTVSNMSPEDSSIYLCSVEGADRANSYGYTFGSGTRLTVV.

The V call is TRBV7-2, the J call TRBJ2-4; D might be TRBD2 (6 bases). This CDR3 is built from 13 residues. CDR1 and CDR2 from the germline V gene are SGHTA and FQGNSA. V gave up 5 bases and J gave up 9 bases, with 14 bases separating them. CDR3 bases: TGTGCCAGCAGCCCCGGGAGTGGCGGCATTCAGTACTTC. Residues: CASSPGSGGIQYF.

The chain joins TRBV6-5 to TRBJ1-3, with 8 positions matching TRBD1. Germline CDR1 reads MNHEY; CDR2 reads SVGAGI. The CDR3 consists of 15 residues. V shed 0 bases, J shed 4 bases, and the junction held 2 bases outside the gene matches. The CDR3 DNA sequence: TGTGCCAGCAGTTACTCCTGGACAGGGGGAAACACCATATATTTT. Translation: CASSYSWTGGNTIYF.

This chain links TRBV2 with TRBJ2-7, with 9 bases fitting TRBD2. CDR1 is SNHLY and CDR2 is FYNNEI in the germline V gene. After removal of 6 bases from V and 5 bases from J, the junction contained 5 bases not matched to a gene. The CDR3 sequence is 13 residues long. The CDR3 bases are TGTGCCAGCAGCCTAGCGGGGCGCCACGAGCAGTACTTC. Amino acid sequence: CASSLAGRHEQYF. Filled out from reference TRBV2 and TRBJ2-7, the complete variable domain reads EPEVTQTPSHQVTQMGQEVILRCVPISNHLYFYWYRQILGQKVEFLVSFYNNEISEKSEIFDDQFSVERPDGSNFTLKIRSTKLEDSAMYFCASSLAGRHEQYFGPGTRLTVT.

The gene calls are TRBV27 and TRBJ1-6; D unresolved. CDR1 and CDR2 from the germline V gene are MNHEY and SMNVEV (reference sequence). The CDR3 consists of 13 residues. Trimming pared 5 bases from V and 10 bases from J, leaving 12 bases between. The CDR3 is CASSVRVESPLHF. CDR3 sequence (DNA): TGTGCCAGCAGTGTGAGGGTAGAATCACCCCTCCACTTT.

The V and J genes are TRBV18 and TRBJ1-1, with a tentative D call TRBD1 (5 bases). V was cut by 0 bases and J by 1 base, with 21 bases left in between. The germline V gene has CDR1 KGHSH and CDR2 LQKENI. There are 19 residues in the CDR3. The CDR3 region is CASSPPGLLIGQGNTEAFF. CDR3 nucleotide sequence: TGTGCCAGCTCACCACCGGGTCTGTTAATCGGCCAGGGGAACACTGAAGCTTTCTTT.

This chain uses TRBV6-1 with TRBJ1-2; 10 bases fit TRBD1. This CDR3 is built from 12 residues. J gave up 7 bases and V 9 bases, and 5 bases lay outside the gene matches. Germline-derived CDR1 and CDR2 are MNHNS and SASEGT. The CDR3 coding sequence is TGTGCCAGTTCGACAGGGGGCTTTGGCTACACCTTC. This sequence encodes CASSTGGFGYTF.

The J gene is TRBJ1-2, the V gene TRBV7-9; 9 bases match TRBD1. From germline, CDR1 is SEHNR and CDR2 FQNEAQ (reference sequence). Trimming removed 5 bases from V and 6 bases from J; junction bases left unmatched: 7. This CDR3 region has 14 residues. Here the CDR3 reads CASSLRTGEDGYTF. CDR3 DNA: TGTGCCAGCAGCCTAAGGACAGGGGAGGATGGCTACACCTTC.

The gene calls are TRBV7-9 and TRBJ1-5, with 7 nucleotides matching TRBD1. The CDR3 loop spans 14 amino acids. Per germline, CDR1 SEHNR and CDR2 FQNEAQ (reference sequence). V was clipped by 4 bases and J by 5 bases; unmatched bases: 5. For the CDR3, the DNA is TGTGCCAGCAGCTGGGGACAGCAGGATCAGCCCCAGCATTTT. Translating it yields CASSWGQQDQPQHF.

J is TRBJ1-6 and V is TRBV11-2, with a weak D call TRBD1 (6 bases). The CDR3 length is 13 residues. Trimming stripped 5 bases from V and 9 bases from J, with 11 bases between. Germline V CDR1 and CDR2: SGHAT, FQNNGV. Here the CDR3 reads CASSPGAGSPLHF. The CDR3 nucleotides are TGTGCCAGCAGCCCAGGGGCGGGTTCACCCCTCCACTTT.

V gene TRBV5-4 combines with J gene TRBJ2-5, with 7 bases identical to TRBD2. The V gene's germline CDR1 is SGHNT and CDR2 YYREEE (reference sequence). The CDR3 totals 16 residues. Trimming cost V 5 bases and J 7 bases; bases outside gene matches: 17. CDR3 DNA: TGTGCCAGCAGGTCGGCGGCGGGGTTAGCGGGCTCGACCCAGTACTTC. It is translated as CASRSAAGLAGSTQYF.

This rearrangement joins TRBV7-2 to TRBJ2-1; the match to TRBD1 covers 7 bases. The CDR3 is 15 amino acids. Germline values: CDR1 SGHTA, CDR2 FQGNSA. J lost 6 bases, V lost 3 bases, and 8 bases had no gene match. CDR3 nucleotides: TGTGCCAGCAGCTTTGCAGCAGGGGGAAGCAATGAGCAGTTCTTC. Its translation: CASSFAAGGSNEQFF.

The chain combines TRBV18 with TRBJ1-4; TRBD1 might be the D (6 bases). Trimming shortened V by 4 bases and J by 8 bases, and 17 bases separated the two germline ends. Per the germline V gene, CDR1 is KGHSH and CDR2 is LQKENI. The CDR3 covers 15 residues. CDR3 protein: CASSRGGGASEKLFF. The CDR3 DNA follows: TGTGCCAGCTCACGAGGGGGGGGCGCGTCAGAAAAACTGTTTTTT. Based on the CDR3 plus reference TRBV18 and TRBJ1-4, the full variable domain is NAGVMQNPRHLVRRRGQEARLRCSPMKGHSHVYWYRQLPEEGLKFMVYLQKENIIDESGMPKERFSAEFPKEGPSILRIQQVVRGDSAAYFCASSRGGGASEKLFFGSGTQLSVL.

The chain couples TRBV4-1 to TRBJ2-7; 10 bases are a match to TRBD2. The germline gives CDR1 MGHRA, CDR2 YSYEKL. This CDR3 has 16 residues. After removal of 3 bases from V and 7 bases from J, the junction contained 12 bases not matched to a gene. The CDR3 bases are TGCGCCAGCAGCCATCGAACAGCGGGAGGGCCAACGGAGCAGTACTTC. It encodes CASSHRTAGGPTEQYF.

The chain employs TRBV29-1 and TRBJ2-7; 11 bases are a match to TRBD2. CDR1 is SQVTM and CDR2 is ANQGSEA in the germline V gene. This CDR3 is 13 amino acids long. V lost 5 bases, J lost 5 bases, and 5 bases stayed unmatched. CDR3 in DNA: TGCAGCGTTACTAGCGGGAGTCTCGACGAGCAGTACTTC. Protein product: CSVTSGSLDEQYF.

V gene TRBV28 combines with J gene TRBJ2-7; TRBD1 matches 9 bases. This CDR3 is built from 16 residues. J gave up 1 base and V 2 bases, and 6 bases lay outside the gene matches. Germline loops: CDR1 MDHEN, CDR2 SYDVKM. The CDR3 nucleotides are TGTGCCAGCAGTTTAGGTAGGACAGGGGCGTCCTACGAGCAGTACTTC. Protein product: CASSLGRTGASYEQYF.

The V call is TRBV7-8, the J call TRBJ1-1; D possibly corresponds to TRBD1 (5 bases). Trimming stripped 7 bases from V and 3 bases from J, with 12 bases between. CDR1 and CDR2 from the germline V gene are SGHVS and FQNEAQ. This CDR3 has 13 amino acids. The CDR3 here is CASILDSHTEAFF. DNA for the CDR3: TGTGCCAGCATCCTAGACAGCCACACTGAAGCTTTCTTT. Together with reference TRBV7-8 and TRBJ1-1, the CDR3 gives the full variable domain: GAGVSQSPRYKVAKRGQDVALRCDPISGHVSLFWYQQALGQGPEFLTYFQNEAQLDKSGLPSDRFFAERPEGSVSTLKIQRTQQEDSAVYLCASILDSHTEAFFGQGTRLTVV.

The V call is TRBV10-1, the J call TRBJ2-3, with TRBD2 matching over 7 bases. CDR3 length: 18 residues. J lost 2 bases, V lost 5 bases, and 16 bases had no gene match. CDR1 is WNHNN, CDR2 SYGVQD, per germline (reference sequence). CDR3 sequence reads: CASSFGSSSGKFTDTQYF. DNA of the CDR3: TGCGCCAGCAGTTTCGGGTCTTCTAGCGGAAAATTCACAGATACGCAGTATTTT.

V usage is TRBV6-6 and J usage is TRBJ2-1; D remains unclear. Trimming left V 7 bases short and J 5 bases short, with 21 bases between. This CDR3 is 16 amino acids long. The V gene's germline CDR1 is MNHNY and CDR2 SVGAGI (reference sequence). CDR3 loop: CASTAQMEYANNEQFF. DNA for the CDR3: TGTGCCAGCACCGCCCAAATGGAGTACGCTAACAATGAGCAGTTCTTC.

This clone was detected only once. The chain's CDR3 is CSVGQGYGYTF. The CDR3 nucleotides are TGCAGCGTTGGGCAGGGTTATGGCTACACCTTC. The rearrangement joins TRBV29-1 to TRBJ1-2, with D possibly matching TRBD1 (5 bases). The germline CDR1 and CDR2 sequences are SQVTM and ANQGSEA. Trimming stripped 4 bases from V and 5 bases from J, with 8 bases between. The CDR3 runs 11 residues.

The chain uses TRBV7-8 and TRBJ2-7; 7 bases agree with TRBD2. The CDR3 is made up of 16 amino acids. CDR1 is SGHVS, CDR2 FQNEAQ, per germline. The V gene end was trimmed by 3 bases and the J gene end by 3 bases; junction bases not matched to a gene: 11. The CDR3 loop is CASSFGGVPTFYEQYF. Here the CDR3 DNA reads TGTGCCAGCAGCTTTGGGGGGGTTCCCACATTCTACGAGCAGTACTTC.

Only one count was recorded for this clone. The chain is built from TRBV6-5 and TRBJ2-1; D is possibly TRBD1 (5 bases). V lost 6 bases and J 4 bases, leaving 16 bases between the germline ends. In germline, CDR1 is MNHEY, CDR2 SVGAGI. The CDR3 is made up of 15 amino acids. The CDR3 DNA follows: TGTGCCAGCAGGACAGCAGGCAGGCTATACAATGAGCAGTTCTTC. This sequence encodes CASRTAGRLYNEQFF.

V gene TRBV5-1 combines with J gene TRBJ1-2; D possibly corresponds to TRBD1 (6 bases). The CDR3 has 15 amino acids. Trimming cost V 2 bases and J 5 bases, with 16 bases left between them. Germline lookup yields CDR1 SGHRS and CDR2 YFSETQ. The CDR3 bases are TGCGCCAGCAGCTTAGGGGTGGGACAAAGATATGGCTACACCTTC. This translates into CASSLGVGQRYGYTF.

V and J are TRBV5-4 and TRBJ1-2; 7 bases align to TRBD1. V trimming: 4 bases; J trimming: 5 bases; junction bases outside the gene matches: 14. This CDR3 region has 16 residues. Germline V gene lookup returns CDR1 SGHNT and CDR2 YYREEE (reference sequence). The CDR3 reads CASSKPGQTSPYGYTF. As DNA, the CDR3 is TGTGCCAGCAGCAAACCGGGACAGACTTCGCCGTATGGCTACACCTTC.

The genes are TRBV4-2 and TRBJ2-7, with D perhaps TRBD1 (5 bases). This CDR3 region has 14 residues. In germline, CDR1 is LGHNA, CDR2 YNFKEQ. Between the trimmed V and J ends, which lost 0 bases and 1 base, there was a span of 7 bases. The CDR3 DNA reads TGTGCCAGCAGCCAAGATCGACAGTCCTACGAGCAGTACTTC. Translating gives CASSQDRQSYEQYF.

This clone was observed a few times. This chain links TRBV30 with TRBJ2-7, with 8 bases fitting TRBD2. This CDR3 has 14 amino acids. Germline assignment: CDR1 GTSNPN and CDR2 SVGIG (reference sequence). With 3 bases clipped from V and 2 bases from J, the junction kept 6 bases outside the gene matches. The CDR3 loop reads CAWSIRGGTYEQYF. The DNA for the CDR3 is TGTGCCTGGAGCATTCGGGGGGGAACCTACGAGCAGTACTTC.

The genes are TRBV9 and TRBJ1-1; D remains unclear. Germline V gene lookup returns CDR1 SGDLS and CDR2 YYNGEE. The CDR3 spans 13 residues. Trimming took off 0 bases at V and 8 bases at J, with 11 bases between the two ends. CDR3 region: CASSVDPSREAFF. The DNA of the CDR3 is TGTGCCAGCAGCGTAGATCCCTCCAGGGAAGCTTTCTTT.

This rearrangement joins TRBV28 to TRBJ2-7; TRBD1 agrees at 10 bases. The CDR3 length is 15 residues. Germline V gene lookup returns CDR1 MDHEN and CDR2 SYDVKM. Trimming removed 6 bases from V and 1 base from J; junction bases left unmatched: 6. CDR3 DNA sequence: TGTGCCAGCAGGTGGGGGACAGGGGTTTCCTACGAGCAGTACTTC. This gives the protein CASRWGTGVSYEQYF.

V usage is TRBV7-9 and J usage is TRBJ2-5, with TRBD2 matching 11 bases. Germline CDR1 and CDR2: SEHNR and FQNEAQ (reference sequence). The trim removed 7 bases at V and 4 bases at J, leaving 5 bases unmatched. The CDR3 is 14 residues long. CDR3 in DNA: TGTGCCAGCATTATAGCGGGGGGGCCAGAGACCCAGTACTTC. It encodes CASIIAGGPETQYF.

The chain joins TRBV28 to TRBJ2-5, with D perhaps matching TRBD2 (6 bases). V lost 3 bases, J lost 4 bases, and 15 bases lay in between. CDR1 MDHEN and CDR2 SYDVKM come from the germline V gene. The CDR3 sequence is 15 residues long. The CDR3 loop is CASSLRGVGGETQYF. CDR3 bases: TGTGCCAGCAGTTTGCGGGGCGTGGGAGGAGAGACCCAGTACTTC.